This is a list of T cell receptor beta chains from one sample in a study of memory CD4+ T cells and cytomegalovirus serostatus. Clones were sequenced by immunoSEQ multiplex PCR, and TCRdb holds only the in-frame ones, with some missing. The sample includes about 56,000 clones, about 73% of them seen just once. Sequenced material: memory CD4+ T cells from blood. The receptors come from an adult in good health and CMV-seropositive. Both conserved end residues are part of each CDR3. D genes are given only for firm matches. Clone size, where shown, is once, few, many, or a class for clones that have expanded.

d_call | j_call | v_call | clone_size | cdr3_aa | cdr3_nt
. | TRBJ2-5 | TRBV11-3 | . | CASSLAGGPQETQYF | TGTGCCAGCAGCTTAGCTGGTGGACCCCAAGAGACCCAGTACTTC
. | TRBJ2-3 | TRBV18 | once | CASSPVETSTDTQYF | TGTGCCAGCTCACCAGTCGAGACTAGCACAGATACGCAGTATTTT
. | TRBJ1-1 | TRBV30 | . | CAFRTGYTEAFF | TGTGCCTTTCGAACAGGATACACTGAAGCTTTCTTT
TRBD2 | TRBJ2-7 | TRBV7-2 | few | CATRPTSGRAGHEQYF | TGTGCCACCCGCCCGACTAGCGGGAGGGCCGGCCACGAGCAGTACTTC
TRBD1 | TRBJ2-5 | TRBV7-7 | . | CASSPSTGGQETQYF | TGTGCCAGCAGCCCCTCGACAGGGGGCCAAGAGACCCAGTACTTC
TRBD2 | TRBJ2-5 | TRBV4-2 | . | CASSQTIAGGLQETQYF | TGTGCCAGCAGCCAAACTATAGCGGGAGGCCTGCAAGAGACCCAGTACTTC
TRBD1 | TRBJ1-1 | TRBV19 | . | CASRDRGRVNTEAFF | TGTGCCAGTAGGGACAGGGGGCGAGTGAACACTGAAGCTTTCTTT
TRBD2 | TRBJ2-5 | TRBV11-2 | . | CASSLAGGSETQYF | TGTGCCAGCAGCTTAGCGGGGGGATCAGAGACCCAGTACTTC
TRBD2 | TRBJ2-2 | TRBV7-9 | . | CASSLSGLAGAGATGELFF | TGTGCCAGCAGCTTATCGGGACTAGCGGGTGCCGGAGCCACCGGGGAGCTGTTTTTT
. | TRBJ1-5 | TRBV6-1 | . | CASRKDGPQHF | TGTGCCAGCAGGAAGGACGGGCCCCAGCATTTT
. | TRBJ1-5 | TRBV7-8 | once | CASSLRVGRHSDQPQHF | TGTGCCAGCAGCCTTAGAGTAGGGCGGCACTCCGATCAGCCCCAGCATTTT
. | TRBJ2-7 | TRBV29-1 | . | CSARDGGYEQYF | TGCAGCGCCCGGGACGGGGGCTACGAGCAGTACTTC
. | TRBJ1-5 | TRBV6-5 | . | CASSTRSQPQHF | TGTGCCAGCAGTACCCGCTCCCAGCCCCAGCATTTT
TRBD1 | TRBJ1-1 | TRBV29-1 | few | CSVAGTVDEAFF | TGCAGCGTAGCCGGGACAGTGGATGAAGCTTTCTTT
. | TRBJ1-2 | TRBV2 | . | CASSAVGGGIDGYTF | TGTGCCAGCAGTGCTGTCGGGGGTGGCATCGATGGCTACACCTTC
TRBD2 | TRBJ2-3 | TRBV7-8 | . | CASSFGGRGSTDTQYF | TGTGCCAGCAGCTTCGGAGGGAGGGGTAGCACAGATACGCAGTATTTT
. | TRBJ2-2 | TRBV19 | . | CASSMRQGKTGELFF | TGTGCCAGTAGTATGCGGCAGGGGAAGACCGGGGAGCTGTTTTTT
TRBD1 | TRBJ1-2 | TRBV27 | . | CASSPSDRPSYGYTF | TGTGCCAGCAGTCCTTCGGACAGGCCCAGCTATGGCTACACCTTC
TRBD1 | TRBJ2-2 | TRBV29-1 | . | CSVVSFVGQNQIAGELFF | TGCAGCGTTGTATCCTTTGTGGGACAGAATCAGATTGCCGGGGAGCTGTTTTTT
TRBD2 | TRBJ2-1 | TRBV5-4 | . | CASSSASGRSKGEQFF | TGTGCCAGCAGCTCCGCTAGCGGGCGAAGTAAGGGAGAGCAGTTCTTC
. | TRBJ1-4 | TRBV18 | . | CASSDSATNEKLFF | TGTGCCAGCTCGGACAGTGCAACTAATGAAAAACTGTTTTTT
. | TRBJ2-5 | TRBV4-1 | . | CASSLTDVQETQYF | TGCGCCAGCAGCCTTACAGACGTCCAAGAGACCCAGTACTTC
. | TRBJ1-1 | TRBV29-1 | . | CSVSPGRVNEAFF | TGCAGCGTTTCTCCCGGGAGAGTGAATGAAGCTTTCTTT
. | TRBJ1-3 | TRBV5-6 | . | CASSPRRGGLGNTIYF | TGTGCCAGCAGCCCGCGACGAGGGGGGCTTGGAAACACCATATATTTT
. | TRBJ2-3 | TRBV7-9 | . | CAGTPGPGTDTQYF | TGTGCCGGAACACCGGGCCCCGGTACAGATACGCAGTATTTT
TRBD1 | TRBJ1-4 | TRBV10-1 | . | CASRTGGSNEKLFF | TGCGCCAGCAGGACAGGGGGCTCTAATGAAAAACTGTTTTTT
. | TRBJ1-5 | TRBV28 | . | CASRVSNQPQHF | TGTGCCAGCAGGGTAAGCAATCAGCCCCAGCATTTT
. | TRBJ2-1 | TRBV19 | . | CAVGPSSYNEQFF | TGTGCCGTCGGACCGAGCTCCTACAATGAGCAGTTCTTC
. | TRBJ2-1 | TRBV28 | . | CASSRVAVEQFF | TGTGCCAGCAGTCGGGTAGCGGTTGAGCAGTTCTTC
TRBD2 | TRBJ2-7 | TRBV28 | . | CASIRPGGVGEQYF | TGTGCCAGCATCCGCCCGGGGGGGGTAGGGGAGCAGTACTTC
. | TRBJ2-5 | TRBV6-5 | once | CASSYGETQYF | TGTGCCAGCAGTTACGGGGAGACCCAGTACTTC
TRBD1 | TRBJ2-3 | TRBV28 | . | CATASGTTGVDTQYF | TGTGCCACCGCTTCCGGGACGACAGGGGTAGATACGCAGTATTTT
. | TRBJ2-7 | TRBV7-8 | . | CASSLGLSLVNYEQYF | TGTGCCAGCAGCCTCGGACTATCCCTCGTCAACTACGAGCAGTACTTC
. | TRBJ2-5 | TRBV7-2 | . | CASNPDRLTQYF | TGTGCCAGCAACCCGGACCGCCTAACCCAGTACTTC
. | TRBJ1-2 | TRBV6-1 | once | CASSEHPYGYTF | TGTGCCAGCAGTGAACACCCCTATGGCTACACCTTC
. | TRBJ1-2 | TRBV18 | . | CASSSPRGGDYGYTF | TGTGCCAGCTCATCGCCCCGGGGGGGCGACTATGGCTACACCTTC